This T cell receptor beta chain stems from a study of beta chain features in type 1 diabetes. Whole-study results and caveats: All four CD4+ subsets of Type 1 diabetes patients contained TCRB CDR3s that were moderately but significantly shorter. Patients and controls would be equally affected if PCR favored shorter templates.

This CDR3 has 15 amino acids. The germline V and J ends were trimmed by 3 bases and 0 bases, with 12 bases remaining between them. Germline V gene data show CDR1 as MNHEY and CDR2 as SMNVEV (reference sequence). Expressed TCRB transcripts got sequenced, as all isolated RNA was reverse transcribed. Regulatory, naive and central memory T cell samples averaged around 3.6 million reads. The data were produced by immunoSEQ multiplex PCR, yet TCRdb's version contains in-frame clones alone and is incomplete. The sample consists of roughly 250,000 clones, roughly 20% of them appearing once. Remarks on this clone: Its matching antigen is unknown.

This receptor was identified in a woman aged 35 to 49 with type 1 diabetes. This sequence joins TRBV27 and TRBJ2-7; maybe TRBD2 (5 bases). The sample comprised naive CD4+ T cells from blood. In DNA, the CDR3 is TGTGCCAGCAGTTTTTTGTCCGGGAACTCCTACGAGCAGTACTTC. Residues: CASSFLSGNSYEQYF.